One sample yielded the 30 T cell receptor beta chains listed below, sequenced in a study of siplizumab effects on memory and regulatory T cells. Sequenced by immunoSEQ multiplex PCR; TCRdb stores in-frame clones only, minus some. This repertoire shows about 70,000 clones, around nine tenths found once; its top ten account for about 1.5%. The sequenced sample consisted of Tregs sorted from blood. Receptor source: a human donor in good health.

The chain couples TRBV19 to TRBJ1-2; D not certain. This CDR3 has 14 residues. V was shortened by 6 bases and J by 4 bases, with 15 bases between the two germline ends. Per the germline V gene, CDR1 is LNHDA and CDR2 is SQIVND (reference sequence). The CDR3 is CASSLHRRGYGYTF. The CDR3 DNA reads TGTGCCAGTAGCCTGCACCGGAGAGGCTATGGCTACACCTTC.

The chain links TRBV7-2 to TRBJ2-7; D is unresolved. The ends were cut back, 1 base at V and 1 base at J, with 8 bases in the middle. CDR3 size: 14 residues. Germline values: CDR1 SGHTA, CDR2 FQGNSA. Written as DNA, the CDR3 is TGTGCCAGCAGCTTAGGCGCCAGGTCCTACGAGCAGTACTTC. Its protein product is CASSLGARSYEQYF.

A few counts support this clone. V and J are TRBV29-1 and TRBJ2-3, with 10 nucleotides matching TRBD2. V gave up 6 bases and J gave up 4 bases; unmatched junction bases: 7. The CDR3 has 14 residues. Germline CDR1 is SQVTM and CDR2 is ANQGSEA. The CDR3 sequence is CSVDSGRYSDTQYF. In DNA, the CDR3 is TGCAGCGTCGATAGCGGGAGGTATTCAGATACGCAGTATTTT.

The CDR3 sequence: CSVVTGSSYGYTF. The CDR3 DNA follows: TGCAGCGTTGTCACCGGGAGTTCGTATGGCTACACCTTC. The genes are TRBV29-1 and TRBJ1-2, with D unresolved. The germline V gene has CDR1 SQVTM and CDR2 ANQGSEA. This CDR3 has 13 amino acids. Trimming removed 4 bases at V and 5 bases at J, with 14 bases between. Using reference TRBV29-1 and TRBJ1-2 for the parts outside the CDR3, the full variable domain is SAVISQKPSRDICQRGTSLTIQCQVDSQVTMMFWYRQQPGQSLTLIATANQGSEATYESGFVIDKFPISRPNLTFSTLTVSNMSPEDSSIYLCSVVTGSSYGYTFGSGTRLTVV.

The chain is built from TRBV29-1 and TRBJ2-5, with D hard to call. Trimming took off 3 bases at V and 4 bases at J, with 9 bases between the two ends. The V gene's germline CDR1 is SQVTM and CDR2 ANQGSEA. CDR3 length: 12 residues. The CDR3 sequence is CSVDLRGETQYF. The CDR3, as DNA: TGCAGCGTTGATTTGCGTGGAGAGACCCAGTACTTC.

The chain has TRBV7-9 and TRBJ2-3, with TRBD2 matching over 7 bases. Germline lookup yields CDR1 SEHNR and CDR2 FQNEAQ (reference sequence). The CDR3 runs to 13 residues. J lost 1 base, V lost 5 bases, and 0 bases had no gene match. The CDR3, as DNA: TGTGCCAGCAGCACTAGCGGCACAGATACGCAGTATTTT. This translates into CASSTSGTDTQYF.

This clone appeared a single time. The V and J genes are TRBV4-1 and TRBJ2-6; possibly TRBD1 for D (5 bases). The V end lost 4 bases, the J end lost 4 bases, and 17 bases lay between the germline ends. Germline V gives CDR1 MGHRA, CDR2 YSYEKL. CDR3 size: 17 residues. The chain's CDR3 is CASSPRLEGVGANVLTF. CDR3 sequence (DNA): TGCGCCAGCAGCCCAAGATTGGAAGGGGTCGGGGCCAACGTCCTGACTTTC.

This rearrangement joins TRBV5-6 to TRBJ2-1, with 12 bases that match TRBD2. There are 17 residues in the CDR3. V lost 0 bases to trimming and J lost 5 bases; unmatched junction nucleotides: 6. Per germline, CDR1 SGHDT and CDR2 YYEEEE. The CDR3 here is CASSLELAGGRNNEQFF. The CDR3 coding sequence is TGTGCCAGCAGCTTGGAGCTAGCGGGAGGGAGGAACAATGAGCAGTTCTTC.

About this clone: Given a much more abundant clone one base away, this may be a read error. Distinct nucleotide sequences in the sample also encode this CDR3. The rearrangement links TRBV7-2 to TRBJ2-5; D gene unclear. V was clipped by 1 base and J by 5 bases, with 8 bases between them. Germline V CDR1 and CDR2: SGHTA, FQGNSA. This CDR3 contains 13 residues. CDR3 sequence reads: CASSLDPLETQYF. In nucleotides, the CDR3 is TGTGCCAGCAGCTTAGACCCCTTGGAGACCCAGTACTTC.

This clone was recorded a few times. The V gene is TRBV28, the J gene TRBJ1-2, with D uncertain. Germline V lookup: CDR1 MDHEN, CDR2 SYDVKM. This CDR3 is built from 12 residues. Trimming shortened V by 7 bases and J by 4 bases, and 10 bases separated the two germline ends. CDR3 DNA sequence: TGTGCCAGCACCACCCTGGGCTATGGCTACACCTTC. It is translated as CASTTLGYGYTF.

This clone is a singleton in its sample. This chain joins TRBV28 and TRBJ2-1, with 7 positions matching TRBD2. J gave up 8 bases and V 6 bases, and 13 bases lay outside the gene matches. Germline-derived CDR1 and CDR2 are MDHEN and SYDVKM. This CDR3 comprises 15 residues. This CDR3 reads CASSWGGRQRDEQFF. The CDR3 DNA follows: TGTGCCAGCAGCTGGGGGGGAAGGCAGCGCGATGAGCAGTTCTTC.

The V and J genes are TRBV29-1 and TRBJ1-2; perhaps TRBD1 as D (6 bases). Per germline, CDR1 SQVTM and CDR2 ANQGSEA. The CDR3 sequence is 11 residues long. The V gene lost 5 bases and the J gene lost 6 bases, with 10 bases spanning the gap. The CDR3 nucleotides read TGCAGCGTTCATGACAGGAATGGCTACACCTTC. Translated, it gives CSVHDRNGYTF.

J is TRBJ2-5 and V is TRBV7-8, with D maybe TRBD2 (5 bases). TRBJ2-7 matches the DNA end more closely, so the J call is doubtful. This CDR3 contains 10 residues. Germline assignment: CDR1 SGHVS and CDR2 FQNEAQ. In nucleotides, the CDR3 is TGTGCCACGGGGACCTACGAGCAGTACTTC. Encoded protein: CATGTYEQYF.

This sequence joins TRBV15 and TRBJ2-7; TRBD1 is a possible D gene (6 bases). Germline values: CDR1 LNHNV, CDR2 YYDKDF (reference sequence). Trimming stripped 5 bases from V and 5 bases from J, with 13 bases between. The length of the CDR3 is 13 residues. In DNA, the CDR3 is TGTGCCACCAGCGAACAGACAGGCGACGAGCAGTACTTC. This sequence encodes CATSEQTGDEQYF.

This clone appeared once. V gene TRBV5-8 combines with J gene TRBJ1-6; 10 bases map to TRBD1. V trimming: 4 bases; J trimming: 9 bases; junction bases outside the gene matches: 4. The CDR3 covers 14 residues. The germline V gene encodes CDR1 SGHTS and CDR2 YDEGEE. The CDR3 DNA reads as TGTGCCAGCAGCACAGACAGGGGGCTTTCACCCCTCCACTTT. Amino acids: CASSTDRGLSPLHF.

The rearrangement links TRBV4-1 to TRBJ2-1; maybe TRBD2 (6 bases). Germline-derived CDR1 and CDR2 are MGHRA and YSYEKL. Trimming cost V 3 bases and J 0 bases, with 15 bases left between them. The CDR3 contains 17 residues. Here the CDR3 reads CASSHSRDSNSYNEQFF. The DNA for the CDR3 is TGCGCCAGCAGCCATTCCCGGGACTCAAACTCCTACAATGAGCAGTTCTTC.

The chain joins TRBV5-1 to TRBJ2-3; 11 bases map to TRBD1. The CDR3 totals 14 residues. The germline CDR1 and CDR2 sequences are SGHRS and YFSETQ. The V segment lost 7 bases and the J segment 0 bases; nucleotides outside the gene matches: 1. CDR3 nucleotide sequence: TGCGCCAGCGGGACAGGGGGAAGCACAGATACGCAGTATTTT. Its translation: CASGTGGSTDTQYF. Full variable domain (rest looked up from reference TRBV5-1 and TRBJ2-3): KAGVTQTPRYLIKTRGQQVTLSCSPISGHRSVSWYQQTPGQGLQFLFEYFSETQRNKGNFPGRFSGRQFSNSRSEMNVSTLELGDSALYLCASGTGGSTDTQYFGPGTRLTVL.

V and J are TRBV5-4 and TRBJ2-5; TRBD1 might be the D (6 bases). The CDR3 spans 14 residues. V lost 4 bases, J lost 2 bases, and 12 bases lay in between. Germline V gene sequence: CDR1 SGHNT, CDR2 YYREEE (reference sequence). CDR3 amino acids: CASSQGRRQETQYF. The DNA for the CDR3 is TGTGCCAGCAGCCAGGGGCGACGTCAAGAGACCCAGTACTTC.

The chain couples TRBV19 to TRBJ1-2, with 9 positions matching TRBD1. After removal of 5 bases from V and 8 bases from J, the junction contained 9 bases not matched to a gene. This CDR3 comprises 14 residues. Germline V lookup: CDR1 LNHDA, CDR2 SQIVND (reference sequence). CDR3 nucleotides: TGTGCCAGTAGTCCCGGGACAGGGCTTGACGGCTACACCTTC. Its protein product is CASSPGTGLDGYTF.

The V call is TRBV7-9, the J call TRBJ1-1; a weak D match, TRBD1 (6 bases). V lost 5 bases to trimming and J lost 3 bases, with 13 bases between them. Germline-derived CDR1 and CDR2 are SEHNR and FQNEAQ (reference sequence). CDR3 length: 14 amino acids. The CDR3 nucleotides read TGTGCCAGCAGCCCAAGTAGGGGGGACACTGAAGCTTTCTTT. Translated, it gives CASSPSRGDTEAFF.

The J gene is TRBJ2-7, the V gene TRBV10-2; TRBD2 matches 10 bases. After removal of 0 bases from V and 3 bases from J, the junction contained 11 bases not matched to a gene. This CDR3 has 18 residues. The germline V gene has CDR1 WSHSY and CDR2 SAAADI. The CDR3 loop is CASSESGVGASGSYEQYF. DNA of the CDR3: TGCGCCAGCAGTGAGTCCGGTGTCGGGGCTAGCGGGAGCTACGAGCAGTACTTC.

The chain is built from TRBV29-1 and TRBJ2-1, with TRBD2 as a possible D gene (5 bases). V shed 0 bases and J shed 2 bases, with 11 bases lying between them. CDR1 and CDR2 (germline): SQVTM, ANQGSEA. CDR3 length: 15 amino acids. The CDR3 reads CSVEDGGLTYNEQFF. Here the CDR3 DNA reads TGCAGCGTTGAAGATGGAGGTTTAACCTACAATGAGCAGTTCTTC.

This clone was seen only once. The rearrangement joins TRBV30 to TRBJ1-4; D is unclear. CDR1 and CDR2 (germline): GTSNPN, SVGIG (reference sequence). Trimming pared 7 bases from V and 2 bases from J, leaving 14 bases between. The CDR3 covers 14 residues. In DNA, the CDR3 is TGTGCCTCCCCGGGCCTCGGCACTAATGAAAAACTGTTTTTT. It translates to CASPGLGTNEKLFF.

V is TRBV30 and J is TRBJ2-3; the D is unclear. From germline, CDR1 is GTSNPN and CDR2 SVGIG (reference sequence). Trimming removed 0 bases at V and 6 bases at J, with 10 bases between. The CDR3 totals 13 residues. CDR3 in amino acids: CAWSVGPQDTQYF. In nucleotides, the CDR3 is TGTGCCTGGAGTGTAGGACCCCAGGATACGCAGTATTTT. Full variable domain (rest looked up from reference TRBV30 and TRBJ2-3): SQTIHQWPATLVQPVGSPLSLECTVEGTSNPNLYWYRQAAGRGLQLLFYSVGIGQISSEVPQNLSASRPQDRQFILSSKKLLLSDSGFYLCAWSVGPQDTQYFGPGTRLTVL.

The genes are TRBV7-9 and TRBJ1-1; D not certain. The germline CDR1 and CDR2 sequences are SEHNR and FQNEAQ (reference sequence). This CDR3 is built from 14 residues. The V end lost 2 bases, the J end lost 2 bases, and 9 bases lay between the germline ends. The CDR3 sequence: CASSLTGINTEAFF. Written as DNA, the CDR3 is TGTGCCAGCAGCTTAACCGGGATTAACACTGAAGCTTTCTTT.

The DNA for the CDR3 is TGTGCCAGTAGGACAGGGGCATCGGGGGCGAACACTGAAGCTTTCTTT. This codes for CASRTGASGANTEAFF. The chain employs TRBV19 and TRBJ1-1; 8 positions agree with TRBD1. The length of the CDR3 is 16 residues. The germline gives CDR1 LNHDA, CDR2 SQIVND (reference sequence). The junction had 10 bases not matched to a gene; V was cut back by 6 bases and J by 1 base. The variable domain in full, completed from reference TRBV19 and TRBJ1-1, reads DGGITQSPKYLFRKEGQNVTLSCEQNLNHDAMYWYRQDPGQGLRLIYYSQIVNDFQKGDIAEGYSVSREKKESFPLTVTSAQKNPTAFYLCASRTGASGANTEAFFGQGTRLTVV.

V usage is TRBV30 and J usage is TRBJ1-6; D possibly corresponds to TRBD1 (5 bases). With 5 bases removed from V and 9 bases from J, the gap between germline ends came to 11 bases. In germline, CDR1 is GTSNPN, CDR2 SVGIG (reference sequence). The CDR3 is 12 residues long. The CDR3 spells CAWGQGGSPLHF. The CDR3 bases are TGTGCCTGGGGGCAGGGCGGTTCACCCCTCCACTTT.

This clone is a singleton in its sample. The V call is TRBV27, the J call TRBJ2-2; 13 nucleotides match TRBD2. The CDR3 has 16 residues. The trim removed 5 bases at V and 4 bases at J, leaving 4 bases unmatched. CDR1 and CDR2 (germline): MNHEY, SMNVEV (reference sequence). CDR3 nucleotide sequence: TGTGCCAGCAGTCCGGGACTAGCGGGACTCACCGGGGAGCTGTTTTTT. Protein sequence: CASSPGLAGLTGELFF.

The rearrangement uses TRBV30 and TRBJ2-7; D could derive from TRBD1 or TRBD2 (6 bases each). The ends were cut back, 3 bases at V and 6 bases at J, with 24 bases in the middle. The CDR3 has 16 residues. CDR1 is GTSNPN and CDR2 is SVGIG in the germline V gene (reference sequence). The DNA of the CDR3 is TGTGCCTGGAGCCCAACCCTGCCGCTAGAGGGGGGCGAGCAGTACTTC. As protein: CAWSPTLPLEGGEQYF.

The rearrangement links TRBV5-6 to TRBJ2-7, with 7 bases aligning to TRBD2. Germline V lookup: CDR1 SGHDT, CDR2 YYEEEE. V lost 4 bases and J lost 0; bases outside the gene matches: 16. The CDR3 runs 18 residues. CDR3 DNA sequence: TGTGCCAGCAGCACAACCGGGATAGCGGGCCCCAGCTCCTACGAGCAGTACTTC. Translated: CASSTTGIAGPSSYEQYF.